This TCR beta chain comes out of a study of blood T cell repertoires in COVID-19. Study in general: The United States, Italy and Spain supplied acute and convalescent COVID-19 samples.

Profiling relied on immunoSEQ multiplex PCR, and the TCRdb table lists in-frame clones only, not all of them. In the table there are a few hundred thousand clones, 86% of which are singletons. Trimming removed 4 bases from V and 4 bases from J; junction bases left unmatched: 3. The CDR3 contains 15 residues. Germline V lookup: CDR1 LGHDT, CDR2 YNNKEL (reference sequence). V gene TRBV3-1 (or the pseudogene TRBV3-2) combines with J gene TRBJ2-3, with 12 bases lining up with TRBD2. The source material was peripheral blood. The TCR sequence derives from a woman aged 30 to 39 with active or convalescent COVID-19. The CDR3: CASSLTSGGSDTQYF. CDR3 in DNA: TGTGCCAGCAGCCTGACTAGCGGGGGATCAGATACGCAGTATTTT.